Listed here are 32 T cell receptor beta chains from one sample, sequenced in a study of human T cells and chemical hapten exposure. TCRdb analysed the RACE reads with MiXCR anew, one entry per CDR3 protein. Of under 450,000 distinct CDR3 sequences in the sample, about 6% are singletons; the top ten hold roughly 5.4%. Stated time point: patch test 2, 6 weeks after DPC sensitization. Treatment of the sample: therapeutic diphenylcyclopropenone sensitization with weekly scalp DPC. The sample consisted of whole blood, taken in connection with sensitization to the hapten diphenylcyclopropenone (DPC). Receptors were obtained from a woman aged 18-30 years with alopecia areata. Some clones in this sample may be carry-over from other donors' samples.

This clonotype showed up many times. The chain is built from TRBV24-1 and TRBJ1-5; D is undetermined. Germline CDR1 KGHDR, CDR2 SFDVKD. This CDR3 region has 13 residues. The germline V and J ends were trimmed by 3 bases and 3 bases, with 5 bases remaining between them. DNA of the CDR3: TGTGCCACCAGTGATGCAACCAATCAGCCCCAGCATTTT. Its translation is CATSDATNQPQHF.

This chain links TRBV12-3 or TRBV12-4 with TRBJ1-5; TRBD1 might be the D (6 bases). The CDR3 spans 14 residues. V dropped 6 bases and J dropped 3 bases, with 12 bases sitting between them. CDR3 sequence: CASSLQGFNQPQHF. The CDR3 nucleotides read TGTGCCAGCAGCTTACAGGGTTTCAATCAGCCCCAGCATTTT.

In this sample, this clonotype turned up a few times. This sequence joins TRBV20-1 and TRBJ1-1; D remains ambiguous. The CDR3 is 11 residues long. Trimming removed 5 bases from V and 6 bases from J, with 10 bases in between. The germline CDR1 and CDR2 sequences are DFQATT and SNEGSKA (reference sequence). The CDR3 nucleotides read TGCAGTGCTCCCCGCAACCCTGAAGCTTTCTTT. This encodes CSAPRNPEAFF.

In its sample, this clonotype was seen many times. The chain has TRBV18 and TRBJ1-6; possibly TRBD1 for D (5 bases). CDR1 is KGHSH and CDR2 is LQKENI in the germline V gene. Between the trimmed V and J ends, which lost 1 base and 7 bases, there was a span of 11 bases. CDR3 length: 15 amino acids. The CDR3 is CASSPQGLWNSPLHF. The CDR3 DNA sequence: TGTGCCAGCTCACCACAGGGGTTATGGAATTCACCCCTCCACTTT.

This chain links TRBV4-3 with TRBJ1-4; TRBD1 matches 7 bases. The V and J ends lost 0 bases and 5 bases, in that order; junction bases with no gene match: 3. The CDR3 consists of 15 residues. Germline CDR1 LGHNA, CDR2 YSLEER. The CDR3 loop reads CASSQDRGINEKLFF. CDR3 sequence (DNA): TGCGCCAGCAGCCAAGACAGGGGGATCAATGAAAAACTGTTTTTT.

The rearrangement joins TRBV6-5 to TRBJ2-3; D unresolved. CDR1 is MNHEY, CDR2 SVGAGI, per germline. V was cut by 9 bases and J by 4 bases, with 8 bases left in between. This CDR3 has 11 residues. The DNA for the CDR3 is TGTGCCAGTACAATGGCAGATACGCAGTATTTT. Translating it yields CASTMADTQYF.

This clonotype has ten or more counts. The chain joins TRBV29-1 to TRBJ1-2; 7 positions agree with TRBD1. V was pared by 4 bases and J by 8 bases, with 7 bases of the junction left unmatched. CDR1 and CDR2 (germline): SQVTM, ANQGSEA. This CDR3 has 12 amino acids. CDR3 DNA: TGCAGCGTTGGAGAGGCAGGGGGAGGCTACACCTTC. Translated: CSVGEAGGGYTF.

The CDR3: CASSKQGEDEQYF. DNA of the CDR3: TGTGCCAGCAGTAAGCAGGGGGAGGACGAGCAGTACTTC. V is TRBV7-9 and J is TRBJ2-7, with D maybe TRBD1 (7 bases). CDR1 and CDR2 (germline): SEHNR, FQNEAQ (reference sequence). There are 13 residues in the CDR3. The V and J ends lost 6 bases and 5 bases respectively, with 14 bases between them.

This clonotype was seen more than once but under ten times. The CDR3 nucleotides are TGCGCCAGCAGCCAAGCATTCCGGGGTTTGAACACTGAAGCTTTCTTT. This encodes CASSQAFRGLNTEAFF. This chain joins TRBV4-3 and TRBJ1-1, with D unclear. The CDR3 length is 16 residues. V was clipped by 1 base and J by 0 bases, with 12 bases between them. Germline-derived CDR1 and CDR2 are LGHNA and YSLEER.

The chain carries TRBV5-1 and TRBJ2-1; D is undetermined. V dropped 0 bases and J dropped 3 bases, with 7 bases sitting between them. This CDR3 has 14 residues. CDR1 is SGHRS, CDR2 YFSETQ, per germline. CDR3 bases: TGCGCCAGCAGCTTGGCGGTCAGCTACAATGAGCAGTTCTTC. This sequence encodes CASSLAVSYNEQFF.

This clonotype appeared a single time. The genes are TRBV7-2 and TRBJ1-1; 7 bases align to TRBD1. Germline trimming cut 0 bases from V and 3 bases from J; bases unmatched to any gene: 4. Germline-derived CDR1 and CDR2 are SGHTA and FQGNSA. The CDR3 spans 15 residues. CDR3 sequence reads: CASSLARGQYTEAFF. DNA for the CDR3: TGTGCCAGCAGCTTAGCGCGGGGACAGTACACTGAAGCTTTCTTT.

This clonotype was seen a few times. The CDR3 spells CASSQGRTSGVVEQFF. The CDR3 nucleotides read TGCGCCAGCAGCCAAGGTCGGACTAGCGGGGTTGTTGAGCAGTTCTTC. This chain connects TRBV4-1 to TRBJ2-1; the match to TRBD2 covers 12 bases. The junction had 7 bases not matched to a gene; V was cut back by 1 base and J by 9 bases. Germline V gives CDR1 MGHRA, CDR2 YSYEKL. CDR3 length: 16 amino acids.

V gene TRBV28 combines with J gene TRBJ2-1; no clear D gene. Germline loops: CDR1 MDHEN, CDR2 SYDVKM. This CDR3 spans 12 amino acids. V was cut by 3 bases and J by 7 bases, with 7 bases left in between. CDR3 sequence (DNA): TGTGCCAGCAGTTTGGAAAGGAATGAGCAGTTCTTC. Translating it yields CASSLERNEQFF.

This clonotype came up many times. V usage is TRBV3-1 and J usage is TRBJ2-7; 12 nucleotides align to TRBD2. Losses at the gene ends were 1 base for V and 4 bases for J; bases not matched to a gene: 5. This CDR3 contains 16 residues. Germline assignment: CDR1 LGHDT and CDR2 YNNKEL (reference sequence). The CDR3 DNA is TGTGCCAGCAGCCAAGGACTAGCGGGGGCAATTTACGAGCAGTACTTC. It translates to CASSQGLAGAIYEQYF.

This clonotype was seen only a few times. The chain recombines TRBV4-2 with TRBJ1-4; TRBD1 aligns across 7 bases. J was trimmed by 7 bases and V by 6 bases; bases with no gene match: 17. CDR1 is LGHNA and CDR2 is YNFKEQ in the germline V gene. The CDR3 covers 17 residues. CDR3 region: CASRKVGGQQKTEKLFF. The CDR3 DNA sequence: TGTGCCAGCAGAAAAGTGGGGGGACAGCAAAAAACTGAAAAACTGTTTTTT.

This clonotype was seen at least ten times. The V call is TRBV15, the J call TRBJ1-1; D is undetermined. The CDR3 runs to 14 residues. V lost 0 bases, J lost 1 base, and 6 bases lay in between. Germline values: CDR1 LNHNV, CDR2 YYDKDF (reference sequence). CDR3 sequence reads: CATSREVTNTEAFF. CDR3 DNA sequence: TGTGCCACCAGCAGAGAAGTCACGAACACTGAAGCTTTCTTT.

This clonotype was picked up many times. V gene TRBV7-3 combines with J gene TRBJ2-2; D not certain. The CDR3 contains 15 residues. Germline assignment: CDR1 SGHTA and CDR2 FQGTGA. V was shortened by 5 bases and J by 3 bases, with 13 bases between the two germline ends. CDR3 in DNA: TGTGCCAGCAGCCCTACCCCGTGGGACACCGGGGAGCTGTTTTTT. This translates into CASSPTPWDTGELFF.

This clonotype was seen more than once but under ten times. The J gene is TRBJ1-2, the V gene TRBV6-5, with D unclear. CDR3 length: 14 residues. The V and J ends lost 0 bases and 4 bases respectively, with 9 bases between them. Per germline, CDR1 MNHEY and CDR2 SVGAGI. CDR3 amino acids: CASSYSSQIYGYTF. The CDR3 coding sequence is TGTGCCAGCAGTTACTCGAGTCAGATCTATGGCTACACCTTC.

This clonotype was counted ten times or more. This chain links TRBV12-3 or TRBV12-4 with TRBJ1-3; D might be TRBD1 (5 bases). Trimming took 5 bases from V and 1 from J, leaving 12 bases between them. This CDR3 has 15 amino acids. In nucleotides, the CDR3 is TGTGCCAGCAGTGCCGGGGCTCTGTCTGGAAACACCATATATTTT. Residues: CASSAGALSGNTIYF.

This clonotype was seen repeatedly, ten times or more. The CDR3 DNA follows: TGTGCCAGCAGCTTGTACGGGACAGGAGCGTACGAGCAGTACTTC. Its protein product is CASSLYGTGAYEQYF. The chain links TRBV5-6 to TRBJ2-7, with 8 bases aligning to TRBD1. V was clipped by 1 base and J by 4 bases; unmatched bases: 7. The CDR3 length is 15 residues. CDR1 and CDR2 (germline): SGHDT, YYEEEE.

This clonotype appeared many times. The chain uses TRBV4-2 and TRBJ1-1; no clear D. The CDR3 contains 15 residues. Trimming took off 0 bases at V and 1 base at J, with 9 bases between the two ends. The germline gives CDR1 LGHNA, CDR2 YNFKEQ. DNA for the CDR3: TGTGCCAGCAGCCAAGACGCGGCCCAGAACACTGAAGCTTTCTTT. Residues: CASSQDAAQNTEAFF.

This clonotype has at least ten counts. The chain recombines TRBV4-1 with TRBJ2-7, with D unresolved. The ends were cut back, 0 bases at V and 0 bases at J, with 9 bases in the middle. This CDR3 comprises 15 residues. Germline V gene sequence: CDR1 MGHRA, CDR2 YSYEKL. Here the CDR3 DNA reads TGCGCCAGCAGCCAAGATCACGGTTTCTCCTACGAGCAGTACTTC. Translated, it gives CASSQDHGFSYEQYF.

The chain combines TRBV5-4 with TRBJ2-2; D unresolved. Germline CDR1 and CDR2: SGHNT and YYREEE (reference sequence). CDR3 length: 12 residues. V was cut by 6 bases and J by 2 bases, with 5 bases left in between. As DNA, the CDR3 is TGTGCCAGCAACCTAAACACCGGGGAGCTGTTTTTT. Its protein is CASNLNTGELFF.

In this sample, this clonotype turned up a few times. V usage is TRBV2 and J usage is TRBJ2-7, with 10 bases aligning to TRBD2. V lost 7 bases, J lost 1 base, and 4 bases stayed unmatched. The germline CDR1 and CDR2 sequences are SNHLY and FYNNEI. This CDR3 is 14 amino acids long. DNA of the CDR3: TGTGCCAGCACCCCGGGACTAGCGTCCTACGAGCAGTACTTC. Translation: CASTPGLASYEQYF.

This clonotype has at least ten counts. This sequence joins TRBV12-3 or TRBV12-4 and TRBJ1-4; D not resolved. Deletions cut 7 bases from V and 6 bases from J, with 18 bases between. The CDR3 spans 15 residues. The CDR3 protein is CASTTLDGLDEKLFF. The CDR3 DNA is TGTGCCAGCACCACACTCGATGGTTTGGATGAAAAACTGTTTTTT.

In its sample, this clonotype was seen a few times. The rearrangement joins TRBV7-3 to TRBJ2-1, with a possible D match to TRBD2 (5 bases). V was cut by 0 bases and J by 0 bases, with 6 bases left in between. The CDR3 spans 15 residues. CDR1 is SGHTA and CDR2 is FQGTGA in the germline V gene. CDR3 in amino acids: CASSLTGSSYNEQFF. CDR3 bases: TGTGCCAGCAGCTTAACGGGGAGCTCCTACAATGAGCAGTTCTTC.

This chain links TRBV2 with TRBJ2-7; D unclear. This CDR3 spans 16 amino acids. The V end lost 2 bases, the J end lost 0 bases, and 14 bases lay between the germline ends. CDR1 SNHLY and CDR2 FYNNEI come from the germline V gene. The CDR3 loop is CASSEFGSSLSYEQYF. CDR3 nucleotides: TGTGCCAGCAGTGAATTCGGCAGCTCCCTCTCCTACGAGCAGTACTTC.

This clonotype was counted at least ten times. The chain links TRBV11-2 to TRBJ2-7; D is uncertain. CDR3 size: 13 residues. V lost 5 bases and J 0 bases, leaving 8 bases between the germline ends. Per the germline V gene, CDR1 is SGHAT and CDR2 is FQNNGV. DNA of the CDR3: TGTGCCAGCAGCCTCAGAAGCTCCTACGAGCAGTACTTC. Amino acid sequence: CASSLRSSYEQYF.

This clonotype was recorded many times. The chain carries TRBV12-3 or TRBV12-4 and TRBJ1-4; D gene uncertain. The CDR3 contains 13 residues. Between the trimmed V and J ends, which lost 9 bases and 5 bases, there was a span of 13 bases. CDR3 in amino acids: CASGWASNEKLFF. The CDR3 DNA reads as TGTGCCAGTGGCTGGGCCTCGAATGAAAAACTGTTTTTT.

This clonotype appeared a few times. For the CDR3, the DNA is TGTGCCAGCAGCGTGGTTAAAGGGGCTAGCGGGGCCTACAATGAGCAGTTCTTC. Protein: CASSVVKGASGAYNEQFF. J is TRBJ2-1 and V is TRBV7-9, with 9 bases aligning to TRBD2. This CDR3 region has 18 residues. Germline CDR1 reads SEHNR; CDR2 reads FQNEAQ (reference sequence). The V segment lost 5 bases and the J segment 2 bases; nucleotides outside the gene matches: 13.

This clonotype was detected many times. The chain carries TRBV20-1 and TRBJ1-6, with D hard to call. Trimming removed 3 bases at V and 7 bases at J, with 13 bases between. This CDR3 region has 14 residues. CDR1 and CDR2 (germline): DFQATT, SNEGSKA (reference sequence). CDR3 in amino acids: CSARPMSTNSPLHF. In nucleotides, the CDR3 is TGCAGTGCTAGGCCTATGTCGACAAATTCACCCCTCCACTTT.

The gene calls are TRBV27 and TRBJ1-2, with 12 bases lining up with TRBD1. This CDR3 comprises 15 residues. V was pared by 5 bases and J by 3 bases, with 4 bases of the junction left unmatched. Germline-derived CDR1 and CDR2 are MNHEY and SMNVEV (reference sequence). CDR3 region: CASSGTGGAHYGYTF. The CDR3 region has the DNA TGTGCCAGCAGTGGGACAGGGGGCGCCCACTATGGCTACACCTTC.